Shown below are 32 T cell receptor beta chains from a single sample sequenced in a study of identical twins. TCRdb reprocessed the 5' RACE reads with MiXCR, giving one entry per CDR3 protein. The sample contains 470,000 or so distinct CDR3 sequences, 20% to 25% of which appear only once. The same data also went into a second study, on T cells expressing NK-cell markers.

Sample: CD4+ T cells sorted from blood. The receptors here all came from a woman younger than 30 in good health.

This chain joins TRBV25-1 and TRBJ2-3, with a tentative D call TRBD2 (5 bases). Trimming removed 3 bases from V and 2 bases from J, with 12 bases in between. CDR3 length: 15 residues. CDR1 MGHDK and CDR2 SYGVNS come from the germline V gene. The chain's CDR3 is CASSELADYTDTQYF. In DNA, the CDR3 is TGTGCCAGCAGTGAGCTAGCCGACTACACAGATACGCAGTATTTT.

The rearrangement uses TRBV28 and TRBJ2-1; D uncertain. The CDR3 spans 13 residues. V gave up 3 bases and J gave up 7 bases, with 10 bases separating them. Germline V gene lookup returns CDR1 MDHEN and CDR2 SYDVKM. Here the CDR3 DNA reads TGTGCCAGCAGTTTTGTAGCTCTTAATGAGCAGTTCTTC. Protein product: CASSFVALNEQFF.

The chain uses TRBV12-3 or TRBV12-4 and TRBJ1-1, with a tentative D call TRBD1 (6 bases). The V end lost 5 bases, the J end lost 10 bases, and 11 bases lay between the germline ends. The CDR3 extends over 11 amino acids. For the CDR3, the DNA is TGTGCCAGCAGTCAACAGGGTATAGCTTTCTTT. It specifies CASSQQGIAFF.

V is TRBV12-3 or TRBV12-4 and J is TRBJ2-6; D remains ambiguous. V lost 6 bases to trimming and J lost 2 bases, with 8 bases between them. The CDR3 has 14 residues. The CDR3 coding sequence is TGTGCCAGCAGCTCCAGTACTGGGGCCAACGTCCTGACTTTC. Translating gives CASSSSTGANVLTF.

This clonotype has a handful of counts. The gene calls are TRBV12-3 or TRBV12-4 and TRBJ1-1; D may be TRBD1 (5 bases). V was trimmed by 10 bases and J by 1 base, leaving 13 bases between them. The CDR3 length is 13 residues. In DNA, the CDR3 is TGTGCCACCAACCAGAGGGGGAACACTGAAGCTTTCTTT. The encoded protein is CATNQRGNTEAFF.

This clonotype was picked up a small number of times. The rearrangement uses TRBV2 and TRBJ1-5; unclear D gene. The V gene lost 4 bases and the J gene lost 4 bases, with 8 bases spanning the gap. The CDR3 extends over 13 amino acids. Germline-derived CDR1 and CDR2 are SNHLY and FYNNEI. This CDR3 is CASSVPGNQPQHF. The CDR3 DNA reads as TGTGCCAGCAGTGTACCGGGAAATCAGCCCCAGCATTTT.

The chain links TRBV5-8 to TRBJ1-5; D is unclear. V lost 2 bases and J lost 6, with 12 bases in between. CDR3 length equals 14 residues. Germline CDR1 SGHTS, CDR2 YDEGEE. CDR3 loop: CASSFGRWVQPQHF. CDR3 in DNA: TGTGCCAGCAGCTTCGGCAGGTGGGTTCAGCCCCAGCATTTT.

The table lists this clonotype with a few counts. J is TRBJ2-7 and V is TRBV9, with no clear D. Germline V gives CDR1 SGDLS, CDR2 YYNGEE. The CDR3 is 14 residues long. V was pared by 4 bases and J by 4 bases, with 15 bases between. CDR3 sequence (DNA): TGTGCCAGCAGCATCGGAAGGGTACAATACGAGCAGTACTTC. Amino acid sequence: CASSIGRVQYEQYF.

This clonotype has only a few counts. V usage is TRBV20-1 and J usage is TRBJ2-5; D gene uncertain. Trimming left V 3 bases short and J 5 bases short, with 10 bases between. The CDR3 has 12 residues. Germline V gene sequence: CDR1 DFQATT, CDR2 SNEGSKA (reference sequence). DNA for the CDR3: TGCAGTGCTAGGGTGGGTTCGGAGACCCAGTACTTC. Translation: CSARVGSETQYF.

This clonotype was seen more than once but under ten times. CDR3 sequence (DNA): TGTGCCAGCACAGATCGGGGGAGCACAGATACGCAGTATTTT. Translation: CASTDRGSTDTQYF. The chain recombines TRBV12-3 or TRBV12-4 with TRBJ2-3, with D possibly matching TRBD2 (6 bases). Trimming removed 7 bases from V and 0 bases from J, with 11 bases in between. CDR3 length: 14 amino acids.

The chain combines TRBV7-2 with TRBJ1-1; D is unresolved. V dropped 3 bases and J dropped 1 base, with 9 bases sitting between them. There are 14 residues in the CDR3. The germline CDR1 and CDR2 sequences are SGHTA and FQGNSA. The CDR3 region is CASSFRAPNTEAFF. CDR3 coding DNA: TGTGCCAGCAGCTTCCGCGCGCCGAACACTGAAGCTTTCTTT. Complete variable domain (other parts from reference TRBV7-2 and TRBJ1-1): GAGVSQSPSNKVTEKGKDVELRCDPISGHTALYWYRQSLGQGLEFLIYFQGNSAPDKSGLPSDRFSAERTGGSVSTLTIQRTQQEDSAVYLCASSFRAPNTEAFFGQGTRLTVV.

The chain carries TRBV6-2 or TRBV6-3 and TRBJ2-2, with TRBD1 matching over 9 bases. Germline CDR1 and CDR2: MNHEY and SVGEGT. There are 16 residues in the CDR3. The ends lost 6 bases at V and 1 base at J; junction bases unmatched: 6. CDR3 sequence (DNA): TGTGCCAGCAGGCGGACAGGGGCCCTGAACACCGGGGAGCTGTTTTTT. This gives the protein CASRRTGALNTGELFF.

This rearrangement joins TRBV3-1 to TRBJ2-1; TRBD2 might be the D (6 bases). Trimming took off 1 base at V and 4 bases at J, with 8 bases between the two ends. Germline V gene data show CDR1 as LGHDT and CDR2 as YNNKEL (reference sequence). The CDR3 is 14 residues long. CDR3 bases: TGTGCCAGCAGCCAAGCGGGAGCATACAATGAGCAGTTCTTC. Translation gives CASSQAGAYNEQFF.

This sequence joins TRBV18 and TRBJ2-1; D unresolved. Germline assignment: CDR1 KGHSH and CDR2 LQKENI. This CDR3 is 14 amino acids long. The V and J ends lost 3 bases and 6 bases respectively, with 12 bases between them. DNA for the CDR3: TGTGCCAGCTCACCCAACCTCGGAGCCAATGAGCAGTTCTTC. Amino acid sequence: CASSPNLGANEQFF.

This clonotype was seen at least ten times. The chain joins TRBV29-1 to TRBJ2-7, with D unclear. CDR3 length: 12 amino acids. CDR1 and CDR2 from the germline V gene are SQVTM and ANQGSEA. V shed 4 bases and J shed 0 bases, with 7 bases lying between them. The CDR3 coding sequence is TGCAGCGTTGGCCGGGTCTCCTACGAGCAGTACTTC. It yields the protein CSVGRVSYEQYF.

The CDR3 sequence: CSVDRVRDRGDTQYF. The CDR3 coding sequence is TGCAGCGTAGACCGAGTTAGGGACAGGGGTGATACGCAGTATTTT. The J gene is TRBJ2-3, the V gene TRBV29-1, with 10 bases lining up with TRBD1. The CDR3 sequence is 15 residues long. The trim removed 6 bases at V and 6 bases at J, leaving 12 bases unmatched. Germline CDR1 is SQVTM and CDR2 is ANQGSEA.

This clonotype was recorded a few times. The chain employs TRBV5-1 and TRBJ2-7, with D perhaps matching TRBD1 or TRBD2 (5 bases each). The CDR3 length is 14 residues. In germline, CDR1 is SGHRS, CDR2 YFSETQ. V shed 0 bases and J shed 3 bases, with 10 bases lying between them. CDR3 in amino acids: CASSLAGPHYEQYF. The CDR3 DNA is TGCGCCAGCAGCTTGGCGGGACCACACTACGAGCAGTACTTC.

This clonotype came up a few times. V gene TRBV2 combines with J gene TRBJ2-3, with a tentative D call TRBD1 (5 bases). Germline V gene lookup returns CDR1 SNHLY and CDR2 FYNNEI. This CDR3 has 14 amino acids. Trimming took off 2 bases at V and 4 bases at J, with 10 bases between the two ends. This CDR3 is CASSESGQPDTQYF. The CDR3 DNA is TGTGCCAGCAGTGAATCAGGACAACCAGATACGCAGTATTTT.

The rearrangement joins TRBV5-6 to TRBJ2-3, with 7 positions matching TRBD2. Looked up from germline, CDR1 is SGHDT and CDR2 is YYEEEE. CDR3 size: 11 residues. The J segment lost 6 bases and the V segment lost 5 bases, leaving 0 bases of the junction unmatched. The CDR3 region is CASRRGDTQYF. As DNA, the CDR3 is TGTGCCAGCAGGCGGGGGGATACGCAGTATTTT.

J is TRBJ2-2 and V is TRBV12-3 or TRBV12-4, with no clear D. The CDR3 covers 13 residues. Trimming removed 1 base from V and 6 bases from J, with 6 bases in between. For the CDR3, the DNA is TGTGCCAGCAGTTTAGAAGGCGCCGGGGAGCTGTTTTTT. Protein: CASSLEGAGELFF.

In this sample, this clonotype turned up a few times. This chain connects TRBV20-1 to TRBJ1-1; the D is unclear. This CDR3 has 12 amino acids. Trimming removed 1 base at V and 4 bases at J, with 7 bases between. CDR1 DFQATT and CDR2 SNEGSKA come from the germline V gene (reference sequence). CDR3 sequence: CSARGTSTEAFF. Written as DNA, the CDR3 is TGCAGTGCTAGAGGGACGTCCACTGAAGCTTTCTTT.

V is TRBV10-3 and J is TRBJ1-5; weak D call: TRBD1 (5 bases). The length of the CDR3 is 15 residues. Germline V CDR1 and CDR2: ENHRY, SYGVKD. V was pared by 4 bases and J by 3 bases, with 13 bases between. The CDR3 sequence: CAISGQGGLNQPQHF. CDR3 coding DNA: TGTGCCATCAGTGGCCAGGGTGGGCTCAATCAGCCCCAGCATTTT.

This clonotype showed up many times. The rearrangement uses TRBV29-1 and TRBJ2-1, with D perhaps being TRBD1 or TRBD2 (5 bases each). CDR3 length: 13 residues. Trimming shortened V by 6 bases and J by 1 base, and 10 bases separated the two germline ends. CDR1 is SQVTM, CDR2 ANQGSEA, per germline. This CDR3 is CSVGVLSYNEQFF. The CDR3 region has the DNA TGCAGCGTGGGGGTCCTATCCTACAATGAGCAGTTCTTC.

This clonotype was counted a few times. The CDR3 region has the DNA TGTGCCAGCAGCCTCGTGTTTGGGGGCCTAGCCAAAAACATTCAGTACTTC. It is translated as CASSLVFGGLAKNIQYF. This sequence joins TRBV7-9 and TRBJ2-4, with D possibly TRBD1 on 6 matching bases. The CDR3 loop spans 17 amino acids. V shed 5 bases and J shed 0 bases, with 17 bases lying between them. Germline CDR1 SEHNR, CDR2 FQNEAQ (reference sequence). Using reference TRBV7-9 and TRBJ2-4 for the parts outside the CDR3, the full variable domain is DTGVSQNPRHKITKRGQNVTFRCDPISEHNRLYWYRQTLGQGPEFLTYFQNEAQLEKSRLLSDRFSAERPKGSFSTLEIQRTEQGDSAMYLCASSLVFGGLAKNIQYFGAGTRLSVL.

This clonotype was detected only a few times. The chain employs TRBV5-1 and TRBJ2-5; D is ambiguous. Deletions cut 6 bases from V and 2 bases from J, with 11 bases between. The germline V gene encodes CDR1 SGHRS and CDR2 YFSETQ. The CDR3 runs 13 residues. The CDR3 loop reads CASNAFRQETQYF. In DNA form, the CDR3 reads TGCGCCAGCAATGCATTCAGGCAAGAGACCCAGTACTTC. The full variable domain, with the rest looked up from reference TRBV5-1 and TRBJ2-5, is KAGVTQTPRYLIKTRGQQVTLSCSPISGHRSVSWYQQTPGQGLQFLFEYFSETQRNKGNFPGRFSGRQFSNSRSEMNVSTLELGDSALYLCASNAFRQETQYFGPGTRLLVL.

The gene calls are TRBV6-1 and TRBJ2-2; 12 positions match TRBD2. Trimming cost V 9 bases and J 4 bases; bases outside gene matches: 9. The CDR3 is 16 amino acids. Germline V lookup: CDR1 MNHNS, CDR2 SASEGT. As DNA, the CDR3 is TGTGCCAGAGACAGACTAGCGGGAGAGAGCACCGGGGAGCTGTTTTTT. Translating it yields CARDRLAGESTGELFF.

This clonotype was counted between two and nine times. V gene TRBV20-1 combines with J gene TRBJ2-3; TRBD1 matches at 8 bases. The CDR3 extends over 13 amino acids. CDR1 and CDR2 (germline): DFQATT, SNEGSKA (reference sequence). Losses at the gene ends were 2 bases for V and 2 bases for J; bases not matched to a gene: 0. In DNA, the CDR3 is TGCAGTGCTAGACAGGGGGCCACAGATACGCAGTATTTT. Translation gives CSARQGATDTQYF.

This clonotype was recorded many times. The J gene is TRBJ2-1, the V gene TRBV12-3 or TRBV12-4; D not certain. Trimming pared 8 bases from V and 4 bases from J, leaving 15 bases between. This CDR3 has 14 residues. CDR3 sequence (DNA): TGTGCCAGCTCCCCTGGGCTGGGGTACAATGAGCAGTTCTTC. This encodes CASSPGLGYNEQFF.

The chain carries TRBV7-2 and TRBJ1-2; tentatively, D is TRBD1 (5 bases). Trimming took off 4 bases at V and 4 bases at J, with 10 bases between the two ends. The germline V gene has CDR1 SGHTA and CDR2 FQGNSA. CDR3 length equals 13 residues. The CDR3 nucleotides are TGTGCCAGCAGCTCTAACAGGATCTATGGCTACACCTTC. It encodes CASSSNRIYGYTF. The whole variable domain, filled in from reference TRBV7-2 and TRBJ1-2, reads GAGVSQSPSNKVTEKGKDVELRCDPISGHTALYWYRQSLGQGLEFLIYFQGNSAPDKSGLPSDRFSAERTGGSVSTLTIQRTQQEDSAVYLCASSSNRIYGYTFGSGTRLTVV.

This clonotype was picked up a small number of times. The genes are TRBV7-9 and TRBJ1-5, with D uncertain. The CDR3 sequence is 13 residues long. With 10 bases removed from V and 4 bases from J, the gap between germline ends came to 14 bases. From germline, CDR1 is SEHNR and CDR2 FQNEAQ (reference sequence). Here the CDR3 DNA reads TGTGCCACTTCGGACGGCGGAAATCAGCCCCAGCATTTT. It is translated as CATSDGGNQPQHF. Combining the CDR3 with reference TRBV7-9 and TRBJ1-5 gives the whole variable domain DTGVSQNPRHKITKRGQNVTFRCDPISEHNRLYWYRQTLGQGPEFLTYFQNEAQLEKSRLLSDRFSAERPKGSFSTLEIQRTEQGDSAMYLCATSDGGNQPQHFGDGTRLSIL.

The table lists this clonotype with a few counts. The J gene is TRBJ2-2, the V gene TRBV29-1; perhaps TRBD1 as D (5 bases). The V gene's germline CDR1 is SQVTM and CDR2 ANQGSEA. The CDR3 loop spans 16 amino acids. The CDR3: CTRARTHGSNAGELFF. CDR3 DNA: TGCACCCGCGCCCGGACACACGGGTCAAACGCCGGGGAGCTGTTTTTT.

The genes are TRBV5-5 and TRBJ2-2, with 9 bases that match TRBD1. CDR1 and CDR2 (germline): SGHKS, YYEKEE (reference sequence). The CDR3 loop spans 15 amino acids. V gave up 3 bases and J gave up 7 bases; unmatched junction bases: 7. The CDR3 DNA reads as TGTGCCAGCAGCTCCGGGGGACAGGGAGGCGGGGAGCTGTTTTTT. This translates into CASSSGGQGGGELFF.